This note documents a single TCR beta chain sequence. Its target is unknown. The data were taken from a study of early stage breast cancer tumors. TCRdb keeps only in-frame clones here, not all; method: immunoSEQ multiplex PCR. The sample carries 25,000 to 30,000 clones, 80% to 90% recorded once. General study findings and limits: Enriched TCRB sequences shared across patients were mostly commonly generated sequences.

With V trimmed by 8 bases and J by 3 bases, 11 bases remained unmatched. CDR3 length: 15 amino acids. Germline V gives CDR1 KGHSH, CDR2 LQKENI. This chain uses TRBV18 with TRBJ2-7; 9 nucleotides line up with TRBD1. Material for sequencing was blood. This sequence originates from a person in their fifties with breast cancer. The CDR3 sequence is CASLATPGQGYEQYF. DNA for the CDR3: TGTGCCAGCCTAGCGACACCGGGACAGGGCTACGAGCAGTACTTC. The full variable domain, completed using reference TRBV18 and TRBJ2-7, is NAGVMQNPRHLVRRRGQEARLRCSPMKGHSHVYWYRQLPEEGLKFMVYLQKENIIDESGMPKERFSAEFPKEGPSILRIQQVVRGDSAAYFCASLATPGQGYEQYFGPGTRLTVT.